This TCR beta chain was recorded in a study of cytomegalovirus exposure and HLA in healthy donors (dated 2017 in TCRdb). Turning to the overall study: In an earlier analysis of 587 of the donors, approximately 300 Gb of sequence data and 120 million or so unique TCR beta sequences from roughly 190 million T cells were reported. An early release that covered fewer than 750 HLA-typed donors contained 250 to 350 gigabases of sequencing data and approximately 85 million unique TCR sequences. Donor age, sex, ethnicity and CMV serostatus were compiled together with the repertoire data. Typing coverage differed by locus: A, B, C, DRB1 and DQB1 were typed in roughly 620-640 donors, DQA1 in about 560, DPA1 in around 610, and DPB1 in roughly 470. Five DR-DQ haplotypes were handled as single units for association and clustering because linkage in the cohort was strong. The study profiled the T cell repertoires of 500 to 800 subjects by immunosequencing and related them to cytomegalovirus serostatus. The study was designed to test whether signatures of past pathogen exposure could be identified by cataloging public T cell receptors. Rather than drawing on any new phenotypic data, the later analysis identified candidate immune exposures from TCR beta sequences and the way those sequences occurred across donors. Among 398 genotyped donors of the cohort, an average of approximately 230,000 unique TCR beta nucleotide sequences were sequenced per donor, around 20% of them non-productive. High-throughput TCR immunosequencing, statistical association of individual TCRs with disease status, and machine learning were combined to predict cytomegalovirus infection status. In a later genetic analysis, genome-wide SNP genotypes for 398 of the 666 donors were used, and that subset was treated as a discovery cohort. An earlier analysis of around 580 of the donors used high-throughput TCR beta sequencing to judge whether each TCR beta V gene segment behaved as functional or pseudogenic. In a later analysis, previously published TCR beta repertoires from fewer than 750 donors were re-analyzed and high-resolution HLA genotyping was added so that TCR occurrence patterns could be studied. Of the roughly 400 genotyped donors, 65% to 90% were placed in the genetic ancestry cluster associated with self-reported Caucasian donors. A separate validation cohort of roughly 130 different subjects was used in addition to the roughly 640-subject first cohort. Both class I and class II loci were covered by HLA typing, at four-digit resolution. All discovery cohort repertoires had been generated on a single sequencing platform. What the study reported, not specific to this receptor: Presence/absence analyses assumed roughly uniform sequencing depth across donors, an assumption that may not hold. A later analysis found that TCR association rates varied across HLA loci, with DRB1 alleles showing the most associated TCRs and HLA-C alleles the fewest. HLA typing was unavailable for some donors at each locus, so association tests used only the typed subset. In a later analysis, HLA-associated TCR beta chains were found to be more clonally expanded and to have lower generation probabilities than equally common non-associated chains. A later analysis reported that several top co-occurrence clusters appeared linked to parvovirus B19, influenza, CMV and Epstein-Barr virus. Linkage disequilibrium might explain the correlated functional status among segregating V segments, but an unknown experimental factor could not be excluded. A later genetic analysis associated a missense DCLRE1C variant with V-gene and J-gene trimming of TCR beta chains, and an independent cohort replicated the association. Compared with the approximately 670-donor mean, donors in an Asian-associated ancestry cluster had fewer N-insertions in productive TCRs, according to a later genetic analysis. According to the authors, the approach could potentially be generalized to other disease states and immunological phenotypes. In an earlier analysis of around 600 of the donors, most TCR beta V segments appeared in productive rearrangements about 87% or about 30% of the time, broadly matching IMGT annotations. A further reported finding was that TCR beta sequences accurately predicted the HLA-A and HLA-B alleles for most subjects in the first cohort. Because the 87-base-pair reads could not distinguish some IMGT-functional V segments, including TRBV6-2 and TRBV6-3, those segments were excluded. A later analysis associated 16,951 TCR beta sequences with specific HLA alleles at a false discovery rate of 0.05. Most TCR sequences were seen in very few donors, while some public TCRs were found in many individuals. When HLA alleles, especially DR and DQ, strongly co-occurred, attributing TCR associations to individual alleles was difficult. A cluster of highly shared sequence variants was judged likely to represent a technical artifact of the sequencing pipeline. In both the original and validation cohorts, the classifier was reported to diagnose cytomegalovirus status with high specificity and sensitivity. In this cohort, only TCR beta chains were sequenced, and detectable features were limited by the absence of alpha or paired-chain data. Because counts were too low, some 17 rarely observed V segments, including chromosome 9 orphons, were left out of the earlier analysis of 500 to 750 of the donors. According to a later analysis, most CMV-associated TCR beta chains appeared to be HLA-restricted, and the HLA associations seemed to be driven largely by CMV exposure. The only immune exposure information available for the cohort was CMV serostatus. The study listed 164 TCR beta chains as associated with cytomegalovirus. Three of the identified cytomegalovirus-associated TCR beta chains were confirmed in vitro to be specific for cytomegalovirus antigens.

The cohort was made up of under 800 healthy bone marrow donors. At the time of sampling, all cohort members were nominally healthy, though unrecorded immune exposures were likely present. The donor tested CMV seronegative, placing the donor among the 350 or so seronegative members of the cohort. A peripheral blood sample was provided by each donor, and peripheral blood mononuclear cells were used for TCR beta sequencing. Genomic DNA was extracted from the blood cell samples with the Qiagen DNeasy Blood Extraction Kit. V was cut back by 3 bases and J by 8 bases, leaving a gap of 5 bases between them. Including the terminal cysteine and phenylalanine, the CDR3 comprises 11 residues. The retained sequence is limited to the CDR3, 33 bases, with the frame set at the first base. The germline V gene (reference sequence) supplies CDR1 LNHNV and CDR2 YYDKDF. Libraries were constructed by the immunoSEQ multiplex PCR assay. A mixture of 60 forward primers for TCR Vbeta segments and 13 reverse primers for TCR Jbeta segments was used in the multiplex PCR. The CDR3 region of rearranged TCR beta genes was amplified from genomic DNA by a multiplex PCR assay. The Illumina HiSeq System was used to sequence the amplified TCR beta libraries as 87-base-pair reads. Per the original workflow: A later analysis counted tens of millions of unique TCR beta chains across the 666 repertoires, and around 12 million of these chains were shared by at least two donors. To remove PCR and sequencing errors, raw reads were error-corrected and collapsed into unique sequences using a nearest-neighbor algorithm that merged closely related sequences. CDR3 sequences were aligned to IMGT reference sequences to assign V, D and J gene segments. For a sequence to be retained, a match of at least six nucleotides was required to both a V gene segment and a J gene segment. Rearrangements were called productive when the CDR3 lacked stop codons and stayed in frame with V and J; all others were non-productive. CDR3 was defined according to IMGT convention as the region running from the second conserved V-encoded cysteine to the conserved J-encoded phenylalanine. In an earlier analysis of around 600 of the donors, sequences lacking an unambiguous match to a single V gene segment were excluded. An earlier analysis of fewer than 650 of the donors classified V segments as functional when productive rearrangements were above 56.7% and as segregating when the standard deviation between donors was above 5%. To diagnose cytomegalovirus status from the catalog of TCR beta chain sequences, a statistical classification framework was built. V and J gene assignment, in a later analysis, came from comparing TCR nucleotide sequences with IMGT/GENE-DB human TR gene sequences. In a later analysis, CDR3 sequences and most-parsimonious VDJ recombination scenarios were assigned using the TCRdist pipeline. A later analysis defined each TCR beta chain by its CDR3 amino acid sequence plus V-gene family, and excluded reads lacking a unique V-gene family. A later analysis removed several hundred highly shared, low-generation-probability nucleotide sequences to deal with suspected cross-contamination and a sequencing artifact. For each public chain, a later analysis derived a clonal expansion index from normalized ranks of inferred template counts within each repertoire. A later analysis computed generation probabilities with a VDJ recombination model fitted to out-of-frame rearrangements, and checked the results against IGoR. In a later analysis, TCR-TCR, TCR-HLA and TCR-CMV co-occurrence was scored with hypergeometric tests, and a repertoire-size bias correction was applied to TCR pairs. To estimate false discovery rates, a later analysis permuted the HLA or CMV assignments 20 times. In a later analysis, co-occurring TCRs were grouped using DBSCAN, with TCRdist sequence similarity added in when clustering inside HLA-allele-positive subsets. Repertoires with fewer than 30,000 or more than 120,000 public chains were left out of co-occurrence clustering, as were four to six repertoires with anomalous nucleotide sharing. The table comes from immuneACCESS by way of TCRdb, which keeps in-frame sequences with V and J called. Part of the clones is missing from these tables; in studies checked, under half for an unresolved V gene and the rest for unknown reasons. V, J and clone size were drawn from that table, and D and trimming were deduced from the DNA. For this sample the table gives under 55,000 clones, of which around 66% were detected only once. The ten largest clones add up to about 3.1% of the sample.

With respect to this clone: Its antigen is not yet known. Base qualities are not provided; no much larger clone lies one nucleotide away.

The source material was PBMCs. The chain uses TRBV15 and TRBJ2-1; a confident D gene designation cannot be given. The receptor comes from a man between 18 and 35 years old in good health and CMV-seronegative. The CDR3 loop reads CATSSLDEQFF. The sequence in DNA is TGTGCCACCAGCAGTCTCGATGAGCAGTTCTTC.